The text below deals with one TCR beta chain. Its antigen is still unknown. TCR beta cDNA libraries had unique molecular identifiers. TCRdb fed the PCR reads into MiXCR, producing one record per CDR3 protein. The sample lists fewer than 700,000 distinct CDR3 sequences, roughly 47% occurring once. The sample belongs to a study of post-analysis software for immune sequencing data. Study-wide results and limits: Significantly decreased normalized Chao1 diversity was recorded for multiple sclerosis patients relative to controls. The five TRBV segments detected at higher frequency in patients than in controls included TRBV5-6, TRBV5-1 and TRBV20-1.

The CDR3 runs to 16 residues. Trimming took 2 bases from V and 2 from J, leaving 15 bases between them. Germline-derived CDR1 and CDR2 are SGHNT and YENEEA. The receptor was isolated from a girl aged 5 to 17 with multiple sclerosis. Sample: blood. V and J are TRBV11-3 and TRBJ2-5; no definite D call. CDR3 region: CASSLTWRGNQETQYF. In nucleotides, the CDR3 is TGTGCCAGCAGCTTAACCTGGCGAGGAAATCAAGAGACCCAGTACTTC. The whole variable domain, remainder taken from reference TRBV11-3 and TRBJ2-5, is EAGVVQSPRYKIIEKKQPVAFWCNPISGHNTLYWYLQNLGQGPELLIRYENEEAVDDSQLPKDRFSAERLKGVDSTLKIQPAELGDSAVYLCASSLTWRGNQETQYFGPGTRLLVL.